The 15 T cell receptor beta chains below all came from one sample that was sequenced in a study of blood T cell repertoires in COVID-19 (dated by TCRdb to 2020 to 2022). Receptor amplification or capture employed the immunoSEQ multiplex PCR assay. This is the immuneACCESS table as TCRdb keeps it, with only in-frame sequences that have V and J called. A part of the clones is gone; compared with another copy, unresolved V genes explain less than half, and the rest is unexplained. For this sample there are 250,000 to 300,000 clones; roughly 89% appear just once. The top ten clones comprise 0.85% to 1% of the sample. The sequenced sample was peripheral blood. These receptors all come from a woman aged 35 to 49 who had recovered from COVID-19.

This clone was detected only a few times. The rearrangement uses TRBV28 and TRBJ1-5; 7 bases are shared with TRBD1. Per the germline V gene, CDR1 is MDHEN and CDR2 is SYDVKM. This CDR3 region has 15 residues. The J segment lost 2 bases and the V segment lost 4 bases, leaving 5 bases of the junction unmatched. The CDR3 region has the DNA TGTGCCAGCAGTTGGGACAGACGTGGCAATCAGCCCCAGCATTTT. This codes for CASSWDRRGNQPQHF.

This chain connects TRBV27 to TRBJ2-7; TRBD2 matches at 12 bases. Unmatched junction bases numbered 13, after V lost 7 bases and J lost 3 bases. Germline CDR1 MNHEY, CDR2 SMNVEV (reference sequence). The CDR3 runs 17 residues. The CDR3 DNA is TGTGCCAGCATCAAGGGACTAGCGGGTAGGGGACGCTACGAGCAGTACTTC. Its translation is CASIKGLAGRGRYEQYF.

The chain carries TRBV30 and TRBJ2-7; no firm D call. The CDR3 covers 11 residues. Trimming removed 4 bases from V and 3 bases from J, with 7 bases in between. Germline values: CDR1 GTSNPN, CDR2 SVGIG (reference sequence). The CDR3 loop reads CAWISSYEQYF. CDR3 nucleotide sequence: TGTGCCTGGATATCCAGCTACGAGCAGTACTTC. Looking up the rest from reference TRBV30 and TRBJ2-7 gives the full variable domain: SQTIHQWPATLVQPVGSPLSLECTVEGTSNPNLYWYRQAAGRGLQLLFYSVGIGQISSEVPQNLSASRPQDRQFILSSKKLLLSDSGFYLCAWISSYEQYFGPGTRLTVT.

Here the CDR3 DNA reads TGCGCCAGCAGCACAGGCGACTATGGCTACACCTTC. Protein: CASSTGDYGYTF. This chain links TRBV5-1 with TRBJ1-2; perhaps TRBD1 as D (5 bases). Germline CDR1 SGHRS, CDR2 YFSETQ. The CDR3 has 12 residues. The V end was cut by 4 bases, the J end by 3 bases, with 7 bases between.

The V call is TRBV4-1, the J call TRBJ1-3; 7 bases align to TRBD1. Germline CDR1 and CDR2: MGHRA and YSYEKL. The CDR3 totals 15 residues. V trimming: 4 bases; J trimming: 0 bases; junction bases outside the gene matches: 3. CDR3 nucleotide sequence: TGCGCCAGCAGCCCCTGGACAGGCTCTGGAAACACCATATATTTT. Its protein is CASSPWTGSGNTIYF.

The V gene is TRBV29-1, the J gene TRBJ1-2; D not certain. CDR3 length: 12 amino acids. Trimming shortened V by 4 bases and J by 4 bases, and 10 bases separated the two germline ends. Germline V CDR1 and CDR2: SQVTM, ANQGSEA. CDR3 residues: CSVGQYLYGYTF. In DNA, the CDR3 is TGCAGCGTTGGACAATACCTCTATGGCTACACCTTC.

V and J are TRBV11-3 and TRBJ2-7, with 7 bases identical to TRBD2. The CDR3 spans 18 residues. Germline lookup yields CDR1 SGHNT and CDR2 YENEEA. The V segment lost 1 base and the J segment 0 bases; nucleotides outside the gene matches: 12. CDR3: CASSLGPVGGMYSYEQYF. The CDR3 DNA sequence: TGTGCCAGCAGCTTAGGGCCCGTGGGAGGGATGTACTCCTACGAGCAGTACTTC.

On this clone itself: This CDR3 is also generated by other DNA sequences in the sample. This chain connects TRBV24-1 to TRBJ2-2, with 8 bases fitting TRBD1. This CDR3 has 14 residues. The ends lost 6 bases at V and 4 bases at J; junction bases unmatched: 3. The V gene's germline CDR1 is KGHDR and CDR2 SFDVKD. The CDR3 reads CATSLTGATGELFF. In DNA, the CDR3 is TGTGCCACCAGTCTGACAGGGGCCACCGGGGAGCTGTTTTTT.

The chain recombines TRBV27 with TRBJ1-1; 7 bases agree with TRBD1. Per germline, CDR1 MNHEY and CDR2 SMNVEV (reference sequence). V gave up 7 bases and J gave up 0 bases; unmatched junction bases: 5. The CDR3 extends over 14 amino acids. CDR3 in DNA: TGTGCCAGCAAGAGGGGGCAGGTGAACACTGAAGCTTTCTTT. It specifies CASKRGQVNTEAFF.

The rearrangement joins TRBV19 to TRBJ2-3; possible D gene TRBD1, 5 bases. The V gene's germline CDR1 is LNHDA and CDR2 SQIVND (reference sequence). Trimming took 3 bases from V and 2 from J, leaving 12 bases between them. The CDR3 has 15 amino acids. The CDR3: CASSIWGPNTDTQYF. DNA for the CDR3: TGTGCCAGTAGTATCTGGGGCCCAAACACAGATACGCAGTATTTT.

V usage is TRBV7-9 and J usage is TRBJ2-6, with TRBD2 matching over 8 bases. V lost 0 bases to trimming and J lost 0 bases; unmatched junction nucleotides: 4. The CDR3 is 18 amino acids. Germline V gene sequence: CDR1 SEHNR, CDR2 FQNEAQ (reference sequence). CDR3 DNA: TGTGCCAGCAGCTTAGCGCGAGCGGGAGTCTCTGGGGCCAACGTCCTGACTTTC. Its translation is CASSLARAGVSGANVLTF.

The CDR3 reads CASRAGTEQFF. The CDR3 DNA is TGTGCCAGTAGAGCCGGGACAGAGCAGTTCTTC. V and J are TRBV19 and TRBJ2-1, with a weak D call TRBD1 (6 bases). This CDR3 comprises 11 residues. Per the germline V gene, CDR1 is LNHDA and CDR2 is SQIVND (reference sequence). V gave up 6 bases and J gave up 10 bases, with 10 bases separating them.

V gene TRBV5-1 combines with J gene TRBJ2-7; 9 bases match TRBD2. The germline gives CDR1 SGHRS, CDR2 YFSETQ. V shed 4 bases and J 1 base; nucleotides not matched to a gene: 9. This CDR3 contains 16 residues. For the CDR3, the DNA is TGCGCCAGCAGCGCAGGACTAGCGCTGGGTTCCTACGAGCAGTACTTC. It codes for CASSAGLALGSYEQYF.

The chain recombines TRBV27 with TRBJ2-1, with 9 bases lining up with TRBD2. V trimming: 8 bases; J trimming: 2 bases; junction bases outside the gene matches: 4. The CDR3 length is 14 residues. The germline gives CDR1 MNHEY, CDR2 SMNVEV (reference sequence). CDR3 nucleotide sequence: TGTGCCAGCGGACTAGCGAGCACCTACAATGAGCAGTTCTTC. Protein sequence: CASGLASTYNEQFF.

The V and J genes are TRBV2 and TRBJ2-1; 12 bases align to TRBD2. This CDR3 is 17 amino acids long. Germline CDR1 is SNHLY and CDR2 is FYNNEI. V trimming: 4 bases; J trimming: 3 bases; junction bases outside the gene matches: 7. Written as DNA, the CDR3 is TGTGCCAGCAGTGGTCTAGCGGGAGGGCTTAGCTACAATGAGCAGTTCTTC. Its translation: CASSGLAGGLSYNEQFF. The whole variable domain, remainder taken from reference TRBV2 and TRBJ2-1, is EPEVTQTPSHQVTQMGQEVILRCVPISNHLYFYWYRQILGQKVEFLVSFYNNEISEKSEIFDDQFSVERPDGSNFTLKIRSTKLEDSAMYFCASSGLAGGLSYNEQFFGPGTRLTVL.